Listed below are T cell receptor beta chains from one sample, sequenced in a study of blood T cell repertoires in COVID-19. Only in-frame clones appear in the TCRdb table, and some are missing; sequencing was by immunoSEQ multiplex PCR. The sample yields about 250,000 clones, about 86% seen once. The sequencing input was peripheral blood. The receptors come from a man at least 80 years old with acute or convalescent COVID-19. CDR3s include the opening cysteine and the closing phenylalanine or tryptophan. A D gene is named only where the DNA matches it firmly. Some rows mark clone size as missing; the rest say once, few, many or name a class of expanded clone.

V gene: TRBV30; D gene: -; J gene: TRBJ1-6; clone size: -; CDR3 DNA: TGTGCCTGGAAATCAAATTCTACACCCCTCCACTTT; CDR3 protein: CAWKSNSTPLHF
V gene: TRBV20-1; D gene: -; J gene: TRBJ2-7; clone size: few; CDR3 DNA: TGCAGTGCTAGTGGGTCAATGGCGGGCTCCTACGAGCAGTACTTC; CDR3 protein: CSASGSMAGSYEQYF
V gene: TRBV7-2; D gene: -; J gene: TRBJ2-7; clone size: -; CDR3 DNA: TGTGCCAGCAGCTTCGAGATCAGGGAAAGTGTATTTAACGAGCAGTACTTC; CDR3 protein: CASSFEIRESVFNEQYF
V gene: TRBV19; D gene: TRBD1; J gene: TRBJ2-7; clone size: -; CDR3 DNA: TGTGCCAGTAGCCCGACAGGGGCCTACGAGCAGTACTTC; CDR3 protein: CASSPTGAYEQYF
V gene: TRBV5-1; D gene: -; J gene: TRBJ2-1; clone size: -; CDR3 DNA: TGCGCCAGCAGCCTATGGATAACAGGGAACAATGAGCAGTTCTTC; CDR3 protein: CASSLWITGNNEQFF
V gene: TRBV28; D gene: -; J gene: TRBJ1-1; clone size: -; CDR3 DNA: TGTGCCAGCAGTTTATCGAGTGGGGAGGCTTTCTTT; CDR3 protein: CASSLSSGEAFF
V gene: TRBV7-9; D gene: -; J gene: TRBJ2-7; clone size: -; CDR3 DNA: TGTGCCAGCAGCTTAGGGGGGGTTCTCGGCGAGCAGTACTTC; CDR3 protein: CASSLGGVLGEQYF
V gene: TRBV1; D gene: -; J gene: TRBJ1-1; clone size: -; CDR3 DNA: TGCACCAGCAGCCAAGCCCAGCAGGATGAAGCTTTCTTT; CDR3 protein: CTSSQAQQDEAFF
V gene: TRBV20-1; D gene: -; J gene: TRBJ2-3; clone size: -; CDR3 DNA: TGCAGTGCCAGGGTCGTGGATACGCAGTATTTT; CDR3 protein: CSARVVDTQYF
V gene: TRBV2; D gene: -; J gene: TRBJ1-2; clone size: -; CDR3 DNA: TGTGCCAGCAGCAGGGAGGCCTCTGGGTATGGCTACACCTTC; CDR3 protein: CASSREASGYGYTF
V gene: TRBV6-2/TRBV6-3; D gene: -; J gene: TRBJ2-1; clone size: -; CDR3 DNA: TGTGCCAGCAGTTACTCGGCGGGGAATGAGCAGTTCTTC; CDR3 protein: CASSYSAGNEQFF
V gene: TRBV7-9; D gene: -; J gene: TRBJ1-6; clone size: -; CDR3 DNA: TGTGCCAGCAGCTTAGCGGTGGGACAAGATAATTCACCCCTCCACTTT; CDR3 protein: CASSLAVGQDNSPLHF
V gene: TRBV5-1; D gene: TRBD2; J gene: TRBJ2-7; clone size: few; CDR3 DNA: TGCGCCAGCAGCCCGGGGGGGACACAAATCTACGAGCAGTACTTC; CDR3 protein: CASSPGGTQIYEQYF
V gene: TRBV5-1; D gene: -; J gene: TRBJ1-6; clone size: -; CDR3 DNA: TGCGCCAGCAGCTTGAAGGAGGGCTCACCCCTCCACTTT; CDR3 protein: CASSLKEGSPLHF
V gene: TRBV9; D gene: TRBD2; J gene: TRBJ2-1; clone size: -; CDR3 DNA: TGTGCCAGCGGACTCCGGGGGGGCGGCTACAATGAGCAGTTCTTC; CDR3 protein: CASGLRGGGYNEQFF
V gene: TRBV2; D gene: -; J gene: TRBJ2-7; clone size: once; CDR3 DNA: TGTGCCAGCAGTGAAAGGCCAGGGGCTGGTTACGAGCAGTACTTC; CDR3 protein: CASSERPGAGYEQYF
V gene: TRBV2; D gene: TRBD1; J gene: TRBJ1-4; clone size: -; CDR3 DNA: TGTGCCAGCAGTGAACGAGGGACAGGTAGAGGAAAACTGTTTTTT; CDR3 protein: CASSERGTGRGKLFF
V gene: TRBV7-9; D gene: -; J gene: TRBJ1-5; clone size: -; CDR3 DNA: TGTGCCAGCAGCTTAGGAGATCATCGGAATCAGCCCCAGCATTTT; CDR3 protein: CASSLGDHRNQPQHF
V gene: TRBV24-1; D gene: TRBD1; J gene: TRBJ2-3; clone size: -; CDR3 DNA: TGTGCCACCAGTGAGGGACAGGGTCGGTCAGATACGCAGTATTTT; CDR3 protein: CATSEGQGRSDTQYF
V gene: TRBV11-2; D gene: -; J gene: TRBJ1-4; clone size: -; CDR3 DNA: TGTGCCAGCAGCCGAAGAGCCTCAACTAATGAAAAACTGTTTTTT; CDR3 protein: CASSRRASTNEKLFF
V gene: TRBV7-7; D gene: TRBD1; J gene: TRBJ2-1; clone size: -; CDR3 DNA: TGTGCCAGCAGCCCAGGGGGATGGACGCAGTTCTTC; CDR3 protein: CASSPGGWTQFF
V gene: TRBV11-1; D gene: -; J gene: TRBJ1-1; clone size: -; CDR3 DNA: TGTGCCAGCAGCCCGGGGGGACACCTGAACACTGAAGCTTTCTTT; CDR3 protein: CASSPGGHLNTEAFF
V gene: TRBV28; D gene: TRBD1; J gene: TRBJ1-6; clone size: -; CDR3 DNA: TGTGCCAGCAGCCCCGGACAGGGAAGTTCACCCCTCCACTTT; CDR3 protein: CASSPGQGSSPLHF
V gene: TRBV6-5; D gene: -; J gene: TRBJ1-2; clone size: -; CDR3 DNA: TGTGCCAGCAGTTACTCCTTAAGGGACACATATGGCTACACCTTC; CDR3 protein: CASSYSLRDTYGYTF
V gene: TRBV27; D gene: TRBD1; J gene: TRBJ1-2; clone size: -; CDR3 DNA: TGTGCCAGCAGTCCTGGACAGGGTGGCTATGGCTACACCTTC; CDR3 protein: CASSPGQGGYGYTF
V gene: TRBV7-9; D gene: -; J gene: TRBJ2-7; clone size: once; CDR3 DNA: TGTGCCAGCAGGGCTTACCAGGGGCCGAACGAGCAGTACTTC; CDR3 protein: CASRAYQGPNEQYF
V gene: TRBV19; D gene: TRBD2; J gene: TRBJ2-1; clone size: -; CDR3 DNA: TGTGCCAGTAGTAGGATCGGACTAGCGGAGAATTACAATGAGCAGTTCTTC; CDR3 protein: CASSRIGLAENYNEQFF
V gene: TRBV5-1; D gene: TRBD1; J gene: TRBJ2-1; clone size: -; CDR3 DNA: TGCGCCAGCAGCTTGGCCACGATTGGGACAGGGGGCAATGAGCAGTTCTTC; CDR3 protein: CASSLATIGTGGNEQFF
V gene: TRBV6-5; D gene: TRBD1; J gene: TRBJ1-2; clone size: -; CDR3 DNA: TGTGCCAGCAGAGCAGGGGGCGACTATGGCTACACCTTC; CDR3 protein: CASRAGGDYGYTF
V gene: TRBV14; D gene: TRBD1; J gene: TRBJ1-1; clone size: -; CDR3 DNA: TGTGCCAGCAGTCCAGGGGGCGGGGGAGCTTTCTTT; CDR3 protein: CASSPGGGGAFF
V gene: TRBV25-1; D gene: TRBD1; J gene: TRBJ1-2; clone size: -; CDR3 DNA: TGTGCCAGCAGTTACGCCGGGACAGTCTATGGCTACACCTTC; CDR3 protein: CASSYAGTVYGYTF
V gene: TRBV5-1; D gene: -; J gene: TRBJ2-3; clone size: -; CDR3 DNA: TGCGCCAGCAGCTTGGCCTCACAGGGTTGGACAGATACGCAGTATTTT; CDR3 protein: CASSLASQGWTDTQYF
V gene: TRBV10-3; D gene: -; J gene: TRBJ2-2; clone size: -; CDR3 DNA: TGTGCCATCAGTGAGCAGACCGGGGAGCTGTTTTTT; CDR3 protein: CAISEQTGELFF
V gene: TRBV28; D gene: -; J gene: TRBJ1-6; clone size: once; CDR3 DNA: TGTGCCAGCAGGTCCGAGGACAGACATAATTCACCCCTCCACTTT; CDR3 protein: CASRSEDRHNSPLHF
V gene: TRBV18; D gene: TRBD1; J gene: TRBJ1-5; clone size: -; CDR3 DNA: TGTGCCAGCTCCCTTGGGACAGGGATTAATCAGCCCCAGCATTTT; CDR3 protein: CASSLGTGINQPQHF
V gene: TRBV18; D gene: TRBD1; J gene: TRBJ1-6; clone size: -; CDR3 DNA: TGTGCCAGCTCTCAAGACAGGGTTAATTCACCCCTCCACTTT; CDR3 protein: CASSQDRVNSPLHF
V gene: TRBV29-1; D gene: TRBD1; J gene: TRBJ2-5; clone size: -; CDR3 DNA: TGCAGCACCTACCTTTTGGACAGGGGTACGAGGGAGACCCAGTACTTC; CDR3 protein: CSTYLLDRGTRETQYF
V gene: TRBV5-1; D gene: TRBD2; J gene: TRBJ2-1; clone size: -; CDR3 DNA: TGCGCCAGCAGCTTGGTAGCGGGAGGCCACAATGAGCAGTTCTTC; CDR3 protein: CASSLVAGGHNEQFF
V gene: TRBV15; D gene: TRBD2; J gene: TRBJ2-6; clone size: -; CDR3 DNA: TGTGCCACCAGCACAGCGGGGGGGGTTTATTCTGGGGCCAACGTCCTGACTTTC; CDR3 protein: CATSTAGGVYSGANVLTF
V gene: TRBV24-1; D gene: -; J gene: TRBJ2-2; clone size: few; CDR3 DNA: TGTGCCACCCAGGGTGGCGCGAACACCGGGGAGCTGTTTTTT; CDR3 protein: CATQGGANTGELFF
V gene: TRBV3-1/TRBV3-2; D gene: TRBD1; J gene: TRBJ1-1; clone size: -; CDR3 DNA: TGTGCCAGCAGCCCTCGCTATGACAGGGCTACTGAAGCTTTCTTT; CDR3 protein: CASSPRYDRATEAFF
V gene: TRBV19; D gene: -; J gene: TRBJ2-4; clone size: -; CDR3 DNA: TGTGCCAGTAGTCCCGGGAGAATTCTAGCCAAAAACATTCAGTACTTC; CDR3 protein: CASSPGRILAKNIQYF
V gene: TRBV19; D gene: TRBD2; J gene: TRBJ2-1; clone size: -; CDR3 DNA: TGTGCCAGTAAGAGAGGACTAGCGGGAGGGAGTGAGCAGTTCTTC; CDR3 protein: CASKRGLAGGSEQFF
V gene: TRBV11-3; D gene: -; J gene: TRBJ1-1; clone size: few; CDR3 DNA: TGTGCCAGCAGCTTGCCGGGACAGAACACTGAAGCTTTCTTT; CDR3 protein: CASSLPGQNTEAFF
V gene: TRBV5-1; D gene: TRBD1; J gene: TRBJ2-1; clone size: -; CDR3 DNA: TGCGCCAGCAGCTCCGACAGGGTTTACAATGAGCAGTTCTTC; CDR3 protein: CASSSDRVYNEQFF
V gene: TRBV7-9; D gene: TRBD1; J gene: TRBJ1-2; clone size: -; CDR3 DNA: TGTGCCAGCAGCTCTCACAGGGGCGGCTACACCTTC; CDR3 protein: CASSSHRGGYTF
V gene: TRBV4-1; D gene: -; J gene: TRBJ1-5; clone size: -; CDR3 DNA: TGCGCCAGCAGCCCCTCTGGGGGCTTTTTTGATCAGCCCCAGCATTTT; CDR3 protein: CASSPSGGFFDQPQHF
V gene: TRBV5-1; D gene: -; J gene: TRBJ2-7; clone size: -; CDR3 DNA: TGCGCCAGCAGAGCCGGGACTTCAATGCGTCGGGGCTACGAGCAGTACTTC; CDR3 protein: CASRAGTSMRRGYEQYF